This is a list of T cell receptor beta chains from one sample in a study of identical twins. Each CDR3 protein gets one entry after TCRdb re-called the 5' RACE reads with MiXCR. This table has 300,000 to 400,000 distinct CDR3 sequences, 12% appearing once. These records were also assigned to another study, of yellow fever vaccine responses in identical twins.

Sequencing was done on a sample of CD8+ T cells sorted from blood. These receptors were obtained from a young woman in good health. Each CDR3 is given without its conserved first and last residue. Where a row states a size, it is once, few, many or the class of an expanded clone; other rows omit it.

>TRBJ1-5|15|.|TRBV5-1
ASSLAICSSGNQPQH
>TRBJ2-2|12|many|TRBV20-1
SAPAPKSTGELF
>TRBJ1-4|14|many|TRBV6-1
ASSPEQTGFVEKLF
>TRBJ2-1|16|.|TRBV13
ASSFRLSGYRPYNEQF
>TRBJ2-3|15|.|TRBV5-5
ASSLARAGGSTDTQY
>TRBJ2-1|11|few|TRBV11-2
ASNRDSYNEQF
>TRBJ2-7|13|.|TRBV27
ASSLTRTGDHEQY
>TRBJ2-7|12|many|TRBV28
ASSLIQGAYEQY
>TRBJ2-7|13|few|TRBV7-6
ASSLRTAGRYEQY
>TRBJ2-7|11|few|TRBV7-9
ASSPLQGNEQY
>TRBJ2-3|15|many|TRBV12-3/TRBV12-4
ASSSAPQGGFTDTQY
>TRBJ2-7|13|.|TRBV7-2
ASSFRGQGRNEQY
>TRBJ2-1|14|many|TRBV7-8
ASSPSRAGVGHEQF
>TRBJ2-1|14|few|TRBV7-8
ASSSQQGLPYNEQF
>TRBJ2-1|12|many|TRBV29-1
SVVTGTGTNEQF
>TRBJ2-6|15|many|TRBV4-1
ASSQEGEGSGANVLT
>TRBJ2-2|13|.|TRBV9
ASSVVVGDTGELF
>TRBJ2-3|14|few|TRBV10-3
AISESNRDLVDTQY
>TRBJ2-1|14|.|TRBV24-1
ATSARWTSLYNEQF
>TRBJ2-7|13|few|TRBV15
ATSRDLGSSYEQY
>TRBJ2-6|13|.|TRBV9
ASSVVRSGANVLT
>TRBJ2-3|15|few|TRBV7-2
ASSLAGRPLSTDTQY
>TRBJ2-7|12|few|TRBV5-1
ASSLRQGNYEQY
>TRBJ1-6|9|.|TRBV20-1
SVPNGSPLH
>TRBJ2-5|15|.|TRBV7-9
ASSTEPRTGIQETQY
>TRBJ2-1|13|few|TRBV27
ASSSYGRGYNEQF
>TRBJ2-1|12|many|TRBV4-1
ASSRTSKGNEQF
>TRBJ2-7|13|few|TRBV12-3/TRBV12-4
ASSPGTGGWYEQY
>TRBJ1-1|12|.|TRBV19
ASSDRGPYTEAF
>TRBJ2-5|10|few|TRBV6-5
ASGLAQETQY
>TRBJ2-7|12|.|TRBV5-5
ASGYGLSCYEQY
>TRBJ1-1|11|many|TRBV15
ATSRDVGSEAF
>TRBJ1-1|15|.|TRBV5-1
ASSIRQGGDARTEAF
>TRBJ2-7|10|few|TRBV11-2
ASSSTGGAQY
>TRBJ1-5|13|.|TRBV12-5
ASGLVLQGNQPQH
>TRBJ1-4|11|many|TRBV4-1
ASSQDPEKKLF
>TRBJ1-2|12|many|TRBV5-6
ASSSPRAVDGYT
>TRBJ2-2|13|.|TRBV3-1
ASSQVVPGPGELF
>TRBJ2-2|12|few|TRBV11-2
ASSPKPGTGELF
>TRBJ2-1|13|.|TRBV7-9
ASSSPTDSYNEQF
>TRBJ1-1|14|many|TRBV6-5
ASSYSGGGAATEAF
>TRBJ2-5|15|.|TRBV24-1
ATSDRKKTEIQETQY
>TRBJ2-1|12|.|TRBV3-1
ASSPRQGMDEQF